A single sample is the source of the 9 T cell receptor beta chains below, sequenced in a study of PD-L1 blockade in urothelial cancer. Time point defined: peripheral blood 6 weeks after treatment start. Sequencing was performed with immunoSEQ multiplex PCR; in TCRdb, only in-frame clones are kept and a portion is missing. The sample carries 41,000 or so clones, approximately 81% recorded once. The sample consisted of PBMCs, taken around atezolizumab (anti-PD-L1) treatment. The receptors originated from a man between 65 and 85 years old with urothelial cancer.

The CDR3 here is CASSLAVGGAYNEQFF. CDR3 nucleotides: TGCGCCAGCAGCTTGGCCGTGGGAGGGGCATACAATGAGCAGTTCTTC. The rearrangement uses TRBV5-1 and TRBJ2-1, with TRBD2 matching over 7 bases. This CDR3 contains 16 residues. Per germline, CDR1 SGHRS and CDR2 YFSETQ. V lost 0 bases to trimming and J lost 4 bases; unmatched junction nucleotides: 7.

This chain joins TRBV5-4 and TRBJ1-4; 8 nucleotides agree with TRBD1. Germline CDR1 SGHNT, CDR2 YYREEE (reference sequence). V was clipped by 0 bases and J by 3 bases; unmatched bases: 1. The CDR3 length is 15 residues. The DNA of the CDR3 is TGTGCCAGCAGCTTGGGACAGGGGCCTAATGAAAAACTGTTTTTT. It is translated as CASSLGQGPNEKLFF.

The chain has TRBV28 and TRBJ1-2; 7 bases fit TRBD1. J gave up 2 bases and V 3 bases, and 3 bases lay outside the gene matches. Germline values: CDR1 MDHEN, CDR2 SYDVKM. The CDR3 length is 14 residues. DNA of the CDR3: TGTGCCAGCAGTTTTGGGGACAGAAACTATGGCTACACCTTC. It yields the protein CASSFGDRNYGYTF.

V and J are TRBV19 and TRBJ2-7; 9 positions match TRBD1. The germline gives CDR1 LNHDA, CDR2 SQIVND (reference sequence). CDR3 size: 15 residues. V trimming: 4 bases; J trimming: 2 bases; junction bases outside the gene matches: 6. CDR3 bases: TGTGCCAGTAGTACCCCGGGACAGGGCACCTACGAGCAGTACTTC. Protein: CASSTPGQGTYEQYF. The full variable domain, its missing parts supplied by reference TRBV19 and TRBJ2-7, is DGGITQSPKYLFRKEGQNVTLSCEQNLNHDAMYWYRQDPGQGLRLIYYSQIVNDFQKGDIAEGYSVSREKKESFPLTVTSAQKNPTAFYLCASSTPGQGTYEQYFGPGTRLTVT.

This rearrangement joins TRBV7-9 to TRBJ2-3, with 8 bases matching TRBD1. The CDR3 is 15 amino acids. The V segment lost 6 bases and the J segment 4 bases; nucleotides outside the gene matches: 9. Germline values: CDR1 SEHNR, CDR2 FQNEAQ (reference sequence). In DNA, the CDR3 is TGTGCCAGCAGTCCCGGACAGGGTGCCGCAGATACGCAGTATTTT. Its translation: CASSPGQGAADTQYF.

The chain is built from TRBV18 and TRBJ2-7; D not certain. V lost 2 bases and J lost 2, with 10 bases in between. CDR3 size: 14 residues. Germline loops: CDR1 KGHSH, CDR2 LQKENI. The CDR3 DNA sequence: TGTGCCAGCTCACCAGGCGCTGACACCTACGAGCAGTACTTC. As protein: CASSPGADTYEQYF.

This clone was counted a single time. This CDR3 is CASSNYRVNEQFF. The CDR3 DNA reads TGTGCCAGCAGCAACTACAGGGTCAATGAGCAGTTCTTC. The chain couples TRBV7-2 to TRBJ2-1, with a tentative D call TRBD1 (6 bases). The CDR3 totals 13 residues. Trimming removed 5 bases at V and 6 bases at J, with 11 bases between. Germline values: CDR1 SGHTA, CDR2 FQGNSA. The full variable domain, with the rest looked up from reference TRBV7-2 and TRBJ2-1, is GAGVSQSPSNKVTEKGKDVELRCDPISGHTALYWYRQSLGQGLEFLIYFQGNSAPDKSGLPSDRFSAERTGGSVSTLTIQRTQQEDSAVYLCASSNYRVNEQFFGPGTRLTVL.

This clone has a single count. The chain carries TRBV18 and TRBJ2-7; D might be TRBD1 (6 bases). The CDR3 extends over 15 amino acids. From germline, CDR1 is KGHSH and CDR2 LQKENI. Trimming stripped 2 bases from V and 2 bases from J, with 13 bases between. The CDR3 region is CASSPTSQGTYEQYF. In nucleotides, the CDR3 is TGTGCCAGCTCACCAACTTCACAGGGCACCTACGAGCAGTACTTC.

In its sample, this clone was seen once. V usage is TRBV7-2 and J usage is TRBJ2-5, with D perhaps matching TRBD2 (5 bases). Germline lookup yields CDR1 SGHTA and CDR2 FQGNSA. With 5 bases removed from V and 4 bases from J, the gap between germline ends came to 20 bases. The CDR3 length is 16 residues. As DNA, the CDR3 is TGTGCCAGCAGCCCAGAAACGGTAGGGAGATCAGAGACCCAGTACTTC. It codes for CASSPETVGRSETQYF.